A single sample is the source of the 11 T cell receptor beta chains below, sequenced in a study of regulatory T cells in long-lasting Graves disease. Time point given: newly diagnosed GD, antithyroid drugs for less than 3 months. The TCR library was made from RNA extracted from PBMCs. Relying on iRepertoire HTBI primers and Arm-PCR of CDR3 regions, the team built TCR beta libraries. TCRdb ran MiXCR on the multiplex PCR reads and lists one entry per CDR3 protein. The data hold approximately 350,000 distinct CDR3 sequences, with over 9.5% observed a single time. Separately, the same data were catalogued under a study of T cells in Graves' hyperthyroidism and ophthalmopathy.

Sample: peripheral blood mononuclear cells (PBMCs), taken at new diagnosis, from a patient treated with antithyroid drugs. The receptors were sampled from a woman in her late teens or twenties with Graves disease.

The V and J genes are TRBV6-2 or TRBV6-3 and TRBJ2-7, with 7 bases matching TRBD2. Losses at the gene ends were 5 bases for V and 4 bases for J; bases not matched to a gene: 11. CDR1 and CDR2 (germline): MNHEY, SVGEGT. CDR3 length equals 15 residues. CDR3 nucleotides: TGTGCCAGCAGTGAATATGAGCGGGAATGGTACGAGCAGTACTTC. It specifies CASSEYEREWYEQYF.

This clonotype was seen ten or more times. This rearrangement joins TRBV7-9 to TRBJ2-3; 11 bases line up with TRBD2. V shed 5 bases and J 7 bases; nucleotides not matched to a gene: 11. Per germline, CDR1 SEHNR and CDR2 FQNEAQ (reference sequence). The length of the CDR3 is 16 residues. This CDR3 reads CASSPLAGGRGHTQYF. The CDR3 region has the DNA TGTGCCAGCAGCCCTCTAGCGGGAGGCCGGGGTCATACGCAGTATTTT.

This clonotype was counted at least ten times. The chain is built from TRBV2 and TRBJ2-3; TRBD2 aligns across 10 bases. Germline-derived CDR1 and CDR2 are SNHLY and FYNNEI. The CDR3 covers 15 residues. With V trimmed by 6 bases and J by 2 bases, 5 bases remained unmatched. The CDR3 is CASRLAGSTTDTQYF. CDR3 DNA sequence: TGTGCCAGCAGACTAGCGGGATCCACCACAGATACGCAGTATTTT.

In this sample, this clonotype turned up many times. The chain couples TRBV2 to TRBJ2-7; 7 bases align to TRBD1. CDR1 and CDR2 from the germline V gene are SNHLY and FYNNEI. V lost 5 bases to trimming and J lost 8 bases; unmatched junction nucleotides: 9. This CDR3 comprises 13 residues. CDR3 loop: CASSKDRDRQQYF. DNA for the CDR3: TGTGCCAGCAGTAAAGACAGGGACCGCCAGCAGTACTTC.

This clonotype was seen ten or more times. The chain employs TRBV28 and TRBJ2-5; D ambiguous. This CDR3 is built from 12 residues. V dropped 8 bases and J dropped 5 bases, with 12 bases sitting between them. Germline-derived CDR1 and CDR2 are MDHEN and SYDVKM. CDR3 DNA sequence: TGTGCCAGCGGTGGGGTATCGGAGACCCAGTACTTC. Translation gives CASGGVSETQYF.

This clonotype was recorded at least ten times. V is TRBV28 and J is TRBJ1-6, with TRBD1 matching 7 bases. The CDR3 length is 16 residues. The V gene's germline CDR1 is MDHEN and CDR2 SYDVKM. The J segment lost 6 bases and the V segment lost 7 bases, leaving 12 bases of the junction unmatched. In nucleotides, the CDR3 is TGTGCCAGCACCCTCCCTCAGGGGGGGTTTAATTCACCCCTCCACTTT. Encoded protein: CASTLPQGGFNSPLHF.

Concerning this clonotype: A much larger clone differs by one base, so this may be a read error. The chain recombines TRBV12-3 or TRBV12-4 with TRBJ1-1; D unclear. V was trimmed by 4 bases and J by 0 bases, leaving 9 bases between them. The CDR3 loop spans 14 amino acids. CDR3 nucleotide sequence: TGTGCCAGCAGTTCTCTGACCATGAACACTGAAGCTTTCTTT. Translated: CASSSLTMNTEAFF.

This clonotype has a handful of counts. This may stem from a read error, because a much larger clone lies one nucleotide away. V is TRBV6-2 or TRBV6-3 and J is TRBJ1-1; D not certain. This CDR3 is 13 amino acids long. CDR1 and CDR2 (germline): MNHEY, SVGEGT. CDR3: CANSYIGRTEAFF. The CDR3 nucleotides read TGTGCCAACAGTTACATCGGGCGAACTGAAGCTTTCTTT.

This clonotype was seen repeatedly, ten times or more. The chain links TRBV29-1 to TRBJ1-1, with D unresolved. Germline V gene sequence: CDR1 SQVTM, CDR2 ANQGSEA. The CDR3 consists of 11 residues. V lost 3 bases and J 8 bases, leaving 10 bases between the germline ends. In DNA form, the CDR3 reads TGCAGCGTTGACCCCAATTTAGAAGCTTTCTTT. As protein: CSVDPNLEAFF.

CDR3 region: CASTSGGSNTEAFF. CDR3 in DNA: TGTGCCAGTACATCAGGGGGGTCGAACACTGAAGCTTTCTTT. J is TRBJ1-1 and V is TRBV7-9; 7 positions match TRBD1. Germline-derived CDR1 and CDR2 are SEHNR and FQNEAQ (reference sequence). V gave up 9 bases and J gave up 1 base; unmatched junction bases: 8. The CDR3 spans 14 residues.

V usage is TRBV4-2 and J usage is TRBJ2-1; 9 bases are a match to TRBD2. The germline V gene encodes CDR1 LGHNA and CDR2 YNFKEQ. The CDR3 covers 18 residues. Trimming took 2 bases from V and 2 from J; bases not matched to a gene: 10. CDR3 region: CASSQPGASGKTYNEQFF. The CDR3 DNA reads TGTGCCAGCAGCCAACCGGGGGCTAGCGGGAAGACCTACAATGAGCAGTTCTTC.